This T cell receptor (beta chain) was sequenced in a study of blood T cell repertoires in COVID-19. At the level of the study: Acute and convalescent COVID-19 specimens originated in the United States, Italy and Spain. PBMCs, B-cell-depleted T cells, or T cells provided the cDNA or gDNA that made up the material.

In the authors' methods: Counts of nucleated cells, estimated from reference gene primer amplification, were obtained. Some clones are missing from TCRdb's copy, which holds only in-frame ones; the method was immunoSEQ multiplex PCR. V and J calls and clone size are as listed in that table; D and trimming were resolved from the DNA. The sample holds 250,000 to 350,000 clones; 90% are singletons and the top ten take over 3.5%. Specimen: PBMCs or T cells enriched from blood (not recorded which). The TCR was taken from a woman between 18 and 30 years old with acute COVID-19.

The DNA of the CDR3 is TGTGCCAGCAGCCAAGATTCCGGCAGGGGCAACACTGAAGCTTTCTTT. Residues: CASSQDSGRGNTEAFF. The chain couples TRBV14 to TRBJ1-1; D is perhaps TRBD1 (6 bases). V dropped 0 bases and J dropped 2 bases, with 13 bases sitting between them. This CDR3 spans 16 amino acids. Germline lookup yields CDR1 SGHDN and CDR2 FVKESK.